A single sample gave rise to the 32 T cell receptor beta chains below, sequenced in a study of T cells in Graves' hyperthyroidism and ophthalmopathy. RNA transcripts gave rise to amplified TCR beta CDR3 regions. A first-round RT-PCR of the TCR CDR3 used the HTBI primer set. TCRdb redid the calling of the multiplex PCR reads with MiXCR, one entry per CDR3 protein. This table holds approximately 600,000 distinct CDR3 sequences, roughly 15% found once. Material: blood. All receptors come from a woman aged 40 to 50 with Graves' ophthalmopathy.

This clonotype was counted many times. The chain links TRBV24-1 to TRBJ2-7; D unclear. The CDR3 length is 13 residues. Looked up from germline, CDR1 is KGHDR and CDR2 is SFDVKD. V dropped 2 bases and J dropped 3 bases, with 7 bases sitting between them. The CDR3 DNA follows: TGTGCCACCAGTGATTCGGCTAACTACGAGCAGTACTTC. Its protein is CATSDSANYEQYF.

The chain uses TRBV20-1 and TRBJ2-7; D may be TRBD1 or TRBD2 (5 bases each). Germline CDR1 reads DFQATT; CDR2 reads SNEGSKA (reference sequence). This CDR3 has 13 amino acids. Trimming shortened V by 6 bases and J by 3 bases, and 15 bases separated the two germline ends. The CDR3 nucleotides are TGCAGTGCCCGTGGGGGATGGGGCTACGAGCAGTACTTC. Translated: CSARGGWGYEQYF.

This clonotype was found many times. This chain joins TRBV7-9 and TRBJ1-3, with D uncertain. Trimming left V 5 bases short and J 0 bases short, with 11 bases between. This CDR3 comprises 15 residues. Germline V gene data show CDR1 as SEHNR and CDR2 as FQNEAQ (reference sequence). The CDR3: CASSPGKSSGNTIYF. The DNA for the CDR3 is TGTGCCAGCAGCCCGGGGAAGAGCTCTGGAAACACCATATATTTT.

This chain joins TRBV9 and TRBJ1-1, with TRBD1 identical over 7 bases. The CDR3 length is 15 residues. The J segment lost 8 bases and the V segment lost 3 bases, leaving 13 bases of the junction unmatched. Germline lookup yields CDR1 SGDLS and CDR2 YYNGEE. The CDR3, as DNA: TGTGCCAGCAGCGGCTCGACAGGGATGGGCTCGGAAGCTTTCTTT. It specifies CASSGSTGMGSEAFF.

In this sample, this clonotype turned up many times. The genes are TRBV2 and TRBJ1-1; D not certain. CDR1 is SNHLY, CDR2 FYNNEI, per germline. The CDR3 runs to 13 residues. Trimming took off 6 bases at V and 0 bases at J, with 8 bases between the two ends. The CDR3, as DNA: TGTGCCAGCAGGAGGGTTTTGAACACTGAAGCTTTCTTT. Its protein product is CASRRVLNTEAFF.

This clonotype has a count of ten or more. This rearrangement joins TRBV20-1 to TRBJ2-5; weak D call: TRBD2 (6 bases). CDR1 is DFQATT, CDR2 SNEGSKA, per germline (reference sequence). The CDR3 covers 16 residues. Trimming removed 5 bases from V and 5 bases from J, with 24 bases in between. The CDR3 DNA sequence: TGCAGTGCTGAGCCCCACAGTGCTAGCGACGGGGAGACCCAGTACTTC. It translates to CSAEPHSASDGETQYF.

In its sample, this clonotype was seen many times. The V gene is TRBV6-5, the J gene TRBJ1-1; perhaps TRBD1 as D (6 bases). Trimming shortened V by 2 bases and J by 6 bases, and 19 bases separated the two germline ends. This CDR3 comprises 16 residues. Germline CDR1 and CDR2: MNHEY and SVGAGI. The CDR3 coding sequence is TGTGCCAGCAGTTACACCGCGGGAGGGGGAACTTCTGAAGCTTTCTTT. Protein: CASSYTAGGGTSEAFF.

This clonotype was found many times. The chain combines TRBV6-2 or TRBV6-3 with TRBJ1-1; TRBD1 matches 7 bases. CDR3 length: 15 amino acids. The germline V gene encodes CDR1 MNHEY and CDR2 SVGEGT. The ends lost 5 bases at V and 1 base at J; junction bases unmatched: 7. As DNA, the CDR3 is TGTGCCAGCAGTCTCAACCGACAGGGGAACACTGAAGCTTTCTTT. Amino acid sequence: CASSLNRQGNTEAFF.

This clonotype was seen ten or more times. The chain couples TRBV19 to TRBJ1-1, with D hard to call. Trimming took 8 bases from V and 0 from J, leaving 16 bases between them. Germline values: CDR1 LNHDA, CDR2 SQIVND (reference sequence). This CDR3 has 15 amino acids. CDR3 DNA: TGTGCCAGTGATGGACTGGATAACATGAACACTGAAGCTTTCTTT. Translation: CASDGLDNMNTEAFF.

This clonotype was observed many times. J is TRBJ2-7 and V is TRBV7-9; D unclear. CDR1 and CDR2 (germline): SEHNR, FQNEAQ (reference sequence). CDR3 length equals 15 residues. The V and J ends lost 0 bases and 2 bases respectively, with 11 bases between them. The CDR3 coding sequence is TGTGCCAGCAGCTTAGCTCAGTCAGTAGCCTACGAGCAGTACTTC. It is translated as CASSLAQSVAYEQYF. Drawing the rest from reference TRBV7-9 and TRBJ2-7, the complete variable domain is DTGVSQNPRHKITKRGQNVTFRCDPISEHNRLYWYRQTLGQGPEFLTYFQNEAQLEKSRLLSDRFSAERPKGSFSTLEIQRTEQGDSAMYLCASSLAQSVAYEQYFGPGTRLTVT.

In its sample, this clonotype was seen many times. V is TRBV6-5 and J is TRBJ1-1; D is possibly TRBD1 (6 bases). This CDR3 is built from 15 residues. Trimming stripped 0 bases from V and 3 bases from J, with 11 bases between. Germline assignment: CDR1 MNHEY and CDR2 SVGAGI. CDR3 bases: TGTGCCAGCAGTTACTCGAGACAGGCGCACACTGAAGCTTTCTTT. Translation gives CASSYSRQAHTEAFF.

This clonotype was counted ten times or more. The chain employs TRBV20-1 and TRBJ1-1; D is ambiguous. CDR1 and CDR2 (germline): DFQATT, SNEGSKA (reference sequence). V lost 5 bases and J 7 bases, leaving 17 bases between the germline ends. CDR3 size: 13 residues. The chain's CDR3 is CSAAHSGEGEAFF. Here the CDR3 DNA reads TGCAGTGCTGCCCATTCCGGGGAGGGTGAAGCTTTCTTT.

The V call is TRBV11-2, the J call TRBJ1-2; 9 nucleotides line up with TRBD1. Trimming took 5 bases from V and 8 from J; bases not matched to a gene: 15. Germline loops: CDR1 SGHAT, CDR2 FQNNGV. This CDR3 has 16 residues. The CDR3 reads CASSPGEGQGRFGYTF. The CDR3, as DNA: TGTGCCAGCAGCCCTGGGGAGGGACAGGGAAGGTTCGGCTACACCTTC.

This clonotype was seen a handful of times. This rearrangement joins TRBV20-1 to TRBJ2-7, with 8 positions matching TRBD1. CDR3 length equals 14 residues. CDR1 is DFQATT and CDR2 is SNEGSKA in the germline V gene (reference sequence). J lost 5 bases, V lost 5 bases, and 11 bases had no gene match. In DNA, the CDR3 is TGCAGTGCTGGTCGGACAGGGTTGAAGGACGAGCAGTACTTC. Protein product: CSAGRTGLKDEQYF.

The table lists this clonotype with a few counts. The rearrangement joins TRBV11-3 to TRBJ1-6, with TRBD1 identical over 9 bases. The CDR3 covers 13 residues. Per the germline V gene, CDR1 is SGHNT and CDR2 is YENEEA. V trimming: 6 bases; J trimming: 13 bases; junction bases outside the gene matches: 7. The CDR3 DNA reads as TGTGCCAGCAGTTGGACAGGGGTCCGGCCCCTCCACTTT. It specifies CASSWTGVRPLHF.

V usage is TRBV6-1 and J usage is TRBJ1-4; D may be TRBD1 (5 bases). With 6 bases removed from V and 5 bases from J, the gap between germline ends came to 13 bases. Germline lookup yields CDR1 MNHNS and CDR2 SASEGT. The CDR3 loop spans 14 amino acids. CDR3 in amino acids: CASRATGVNEKLFF. The CDR3 DNA reads TGTGCCAGCAGAGCTACAGGTGTAAATGAAAAACTGTTTTTT.

In its sample, this clonotype was seen many times. The genes are TRBV20-1 and TRBJ2-7; 8 nucleotides align to TRBD1. There are 15 residues in the CDR3. Germline V gene lookup returns CDR1 DFQATT and CDR2 SNEGSKA (reference sequence). V lost 4 bases and J lost 5; bases outside the gene matches: 13. The CDR3, as DNA: TGCAGTGCTAAGAGGTGGCGGACAGGGATCGACGAGCAGTACTTC. This sequence encodes CSAKRWRTGIDEQYF.

The rearrangement joins TRBV10-3 to TRBJ2-7, with 9 bases that match TRBD1. V was clipped by 5 bases and J by 0 bases; unmatched bases: 5. CDR1 and CDR2 (germline): ENHRY, SYGVKD. The CDR3 extends over 15 amino acids. The CDR3 loop is CAISLRDRDSYEQYF. For the CDR3, the DNA is TGTGCCATCAGTCTCCGGGACAGGGACTCCTACGAGCAGTACTTC.

The V and J genes are TRBV12-3 or TRBV12-4 and TRBJ1-2; 7 bases line up with TRBD1. The junction had 13 bases not matched to a gene; V was cut back by 6 bases and J by 6 bases. This CDR3 spans 15 amino acids. CDR3 nucleotide sequence: TGTGCCAGCAGCCCTCGAGACAGGGTGGTTAATGGCTACACCTTC. Amino acids: CASSPRDRVVNGYTF.

This clonotype was picked up many times. The chain carries TRBV7-3 and TRBJ2-7; D may be TRBD2 (7 bases). Germline V gene lookup returns CDR1 SGHTA and CDR2 FQGTGA. Trimming took off 5 bases at V and 2 bases at J, with 16 bases between the two ends. This CDR3 comprises 15 residues. The CDR3 sequence is CASSQRGGPPYEQYF. CDR3 DNA sequence: TGTGCCAGCAGCCAAAGGGGGGGTCCCCCCTACGAGCAGTACTTC.

Ten or more counts support this clonotype. V is TRBV15 and J is TRBJ1-2, with a tentative D call TRBD1 (6 bases). The CDR3 contains 13 residues. In germline, CDR1 is LNHNV, CDR2 YYDKDF (reference sequence). V was pared by 4 bases and J by 8 bases, with 14 bases between. This CDR3 reads CATSIRRGAGYTF. The CDR3 nucleotides are TGTGCCACCAGCATCAGACGGGGGGCAGGCTACACCTTC.

Many counts were recorded for this clonotype. The rearrangement uses TRBV12-3 or TRBV12-4 and TRBJ1-2; maybe TRBD1 (6 bases). The V gene lost 6 bases and the J gene lost 6 bases, with 14 bases spanning the gap. This CDR3 has 13 residues. Here the CDR3 DNA reads TGTGCCAGCAGGTACAGGGAAAACGATGGCTACACCTTC. The encoded protein is CASRYRENDGYTF.

The gene calls are TRBV11-1 and TRBJ2-2; D remains unclear. CDR1 and CDR2 from the germline V gene are SGHAT and FQDESV (reference sequence). The CDR3 consists of 16 residues. Trimming cost V 7 bases and J 2 bases, with 17 bases left between them. The DNA for the CDR3 is TGTGCCAGCATCCAACCCGAACAGATTAACACCGGGGAGCTGTTTTTT. Protein sequence: CASIQPEQINTGELFF.

This clonotype was seen many times. The J gene is TRBJ1-5, the V gene TRBV29-1; a weak D match, TRBD1 (5 bases). This CDR3 comprises 12 residues. V was cut by 5 bases and J by 2 bases, with 7 bases left in between. CDR1 and CDR2 (germline): SQVTM, ANQGSEA. In nucleotides, the CDR3 is TGCAGCGTTCAGGGAGGCAATCAGCCCCAGCATTTT. Translating it yields CSVQGGNQPQHF. Variable domain in full (rest from reference TRBV29-1 and TRBJ1-5): SAVISQKPSRDICQRGTSLTIQCQVDSQVTMMFWYRQQPGQSLTLIATANQGSEATYESGFVIDKFPISRPNLTFSTLTVSNMSPEDSSIYLCSVQGGNQPQHFGDGTRLSIL.

This clonotype was detected many times. The chain uses TRBV27 and TRBJ2-7; 7 bases fit TRBD2. This CDR3 is 14 amino acids long. Germline V gene lookup returns CDR1 MNHEY and CDR2 SMNVEV (reference sequence). V lost 5 bases to trimming and J lost 6 bases; unmatched junction nucleotides: 10. The CDR3 DNA is TGTGCCAGCAGTCCCTGGGGAGGGTCGGGCGAGCAGTACTTC. Its translation is CASSPWGGSGEQYF.

The chain uses TRBV12-3 or TRBV12-4 and TRBJ1-5, with D unclear. The V end lost 4 bases, the J end lost 6 bases, and 13 bases lay between the germline ends. The CDR3 extends over 14 amino acids. CDR3 nucleotide sequence: TGTGCCAGCAGTTACGCAGGAGAAACTCAGCCCCAGCATTTT. Its translation is CASSYAGETQPQHF.

Many counts were recorded for this clonotype. The rearrangement links TRBV2 to TRBJ1-5, with D perhaps matching TRBD1 (5 bases). Germline V gene sequence: CDR1 SNHLY, CDR2 FYNNEI. CDR3 length equals 16 residues. Trimming shortened V by 3 bases and J by 0 bases, and 12 bases separated the two germline ends. The CDR3 DNA sequence: TGTGCCAGCAGTGATTGGGGGATGAATAGCAATCAGCCCCAGCATTTT. Its translation: CASSDWGMNSNQPQHF.

The sample holds a few counts of this clonotype. J is TRBJ1-5 and V is TRBV30; 8 bases match TRBD1. Per the germline V gene, CDR1 is GTSNPN and CDR2 is SVGIG (reference sequence). The CDR3 is 14 residues long. After removal of 5 bases from V and 6 bases from J, the junction contained 9 bases not matched to a gene. As DNA, the CDR3 is TGTGCCTGGGGCGACAGGGGCAAGGGTCAGCCCCAGCATTTT. Amino acids: CAWGDRGKGQPQHF.

This clonotype showed up many times. This rearrangement joins TRBV20-1 to TRBJ2-7; D might be TRBD1 (6 bases). The V end lost 0 bases, the J end lost 4 bases, and 19 bases lay between the germline ends. In germline, CDR1 is DFQATT, CDR2 SNEGSKA (reference sequence). The CDR3 consists of 16 residues. DNA of the CDR3: TGCAGTGCTAGAGATCCTCGGGACACCCTTGTGTACGAGCAGTACTTC. Translating it yields CSARDPRDTLVYEQYF.

Ten or more counts support this clonotype. The junction departs from germline at one end; a sequencing error may be responsible. The gene calls are TRBV28 and TRBJ2-5; the D is unclear. Germline lookup yields CDR1 MDHEN and CDR2 SYDVKM. The CDR3 consists of 13 residues. DNA for the CDR3: TGTGCCAGCAGTTCCCACAGTCAAGGGACCCAGTACTTC. As protein: CASSSHSQGTQYF.

This clonotype turned up a few times. The V call is TRBV11-3, the J call TRBJ1-1; TRBD1 might be the D (5 bases). Per germline, CDR1 SGHNT and CDR2 YENEEA. CDR3 size: 13 residues. Trimming cost V 4 bases and J 6 bases, with 12 bases left between them. CDR3 nucleotide sequence: TGTGCCAGCAGCTCACATCCGGGGGCTGAAGCTTTCTTT. It yields the protein CASSSHPGAEAFF.

This clonotype was observed at least ten times. The genes are TRBV2 and TRBJ2-5, with TRBD2 matching 11 bases. After removal of 11 bases from V and 6 bases from J, the junction contained 17 bases not matched to a gene. The CDR3 contains 16 residues. Germline lookup yields CDR1 SNHLY and CDR2 FYNNEI. In nucleotides, the CDR3 is TGTGCCGGCACCGGGACTAGCGGCCAGGAAGGGAAGACCCAGTACTTC. It encodes CAGTGTSGQEGKTQYF.